This entry lists 3 T cell receptor beta chains sequenced from one sample in a study of spatial heterogeneity in lung cancer. Study-wide findings and caveats: In tumors, expanded intratumoral alpha and beta TCR counts tracked mutation counts.

These receptors' targets are unknown. TCRdb processed the 5' RACE reads anew with MiXCR; each CDR3 protein has one entry. The sample includes about 7,200 distinct CDR3 sequences, 18% of them seen just once. The time point is: sample taken at primary tumor resection. The source was lung tumor tissue, collected at surgery. The receptors originated from a female donor with early-stage non-small cell lung cancer.

This clonotype has only a few counts. V and J are TRBV6-2 or TRBV6-3 and TRBJ2-5; 7 nucleotides line up with TRBD1. The CDR3 runs 17 residues. V lost 7 bases, J lost 2 bases, and 16 bases stayed unmatched. The germline V gene has CDR1 MNHEY and CDR2 SVGEGT. This chain's CDR3 is CASMDPRGPGRQETQYF. The CDR3 nucleotides read TGTGCCAGCATGGACCCAAGGGGGCCGGGGAGACAAGAGACCCAGTACTTC.

In its sample, this clonotype was seen a few times. The V and J genes are TRBV7-2 and TRBJ1-4, with 7 bases lining up with TRBD1. Per the germline V gene, CDR1 is SGHTA and CDR2 is FQGNSA. The V and J ends lost 2 bases and 8 bases, in that order; junction bases with no gene match: 8. The CDR3 is 15 residues long. The CDR3 nucleotides are TGTGCCAGCAGCTTATACAGGGGAAGCAACGAAAAACTGTTTTTT. As protein: CASSLYRGSNEKLFF.

Only a few counts were recorded for this clonotype. The chain employs TRBV7-2 and TRBJ1-2; possibly TRBD1 for D (5 bases). Germline V gene data show CDR1 as SGHTA and CDR2 as FQGNSA. Trimming pared 5 bases from V and 11 bases from J, leaving 15 bases between. The CDR3 is 12 amino acids. DNA for the CDR3: TGTGCCAGCAGCACGGGGCCAGAGCGGTACACCTTC. Translating gives CASSTGPERYTF.